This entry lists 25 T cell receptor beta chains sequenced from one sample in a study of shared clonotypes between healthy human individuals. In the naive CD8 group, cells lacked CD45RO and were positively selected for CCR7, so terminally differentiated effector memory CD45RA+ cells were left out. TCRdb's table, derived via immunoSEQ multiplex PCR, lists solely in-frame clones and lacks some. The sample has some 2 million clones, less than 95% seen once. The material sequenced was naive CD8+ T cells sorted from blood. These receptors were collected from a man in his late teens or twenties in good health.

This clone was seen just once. The DNA for the CDR3 is TGCGCCAGCAGTGTAGCGGCCTCCTACGAGCAGTACTTC. It encodes CASSVAASYEQYF. The chain has TRBV4-1 and TRBJ2-7, with D possibly being TRBD2 (6 bases). The V gene lost 6 bases and the J gene lost 0 bases, with 9 bases spanning the gap. This CDR3 has 13 residues. Germline CDR1 MGHRA, CDR2 YSYEKL.

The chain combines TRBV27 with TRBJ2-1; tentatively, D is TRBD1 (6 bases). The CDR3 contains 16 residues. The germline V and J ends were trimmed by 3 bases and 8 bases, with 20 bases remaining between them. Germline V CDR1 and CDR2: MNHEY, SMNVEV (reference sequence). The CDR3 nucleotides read TGTGCCAGCAGTTTGTCTACAGGGCAGGAAGGGGATGAGCAGTTCTTC. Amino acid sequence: CASSLSTGQEGDEQFF.

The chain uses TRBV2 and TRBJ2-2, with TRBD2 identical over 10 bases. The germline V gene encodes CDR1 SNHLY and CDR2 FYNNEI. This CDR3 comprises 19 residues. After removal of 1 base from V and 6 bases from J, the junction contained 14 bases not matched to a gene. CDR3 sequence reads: CASSEVMGTSDLSSGELFF. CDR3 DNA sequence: TGTGCCAGCAGTGAAGTCATGGGGACTAGCGACCTTTCATCCGGGGAGCTGTTTTTT.

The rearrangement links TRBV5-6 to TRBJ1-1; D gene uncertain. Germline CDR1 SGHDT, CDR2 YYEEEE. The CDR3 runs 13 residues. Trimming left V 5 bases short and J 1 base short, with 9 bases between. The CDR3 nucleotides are TGTGCCAGCAGAAGTAGCGCGAACACTGAAGCTTTCTTT. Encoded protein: CASRSSANTEAFF.

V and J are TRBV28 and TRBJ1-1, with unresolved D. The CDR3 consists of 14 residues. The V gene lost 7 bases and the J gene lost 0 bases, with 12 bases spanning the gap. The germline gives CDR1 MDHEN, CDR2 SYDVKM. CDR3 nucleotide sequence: TGTGCCAGCACTTCCCGGGCTTTGAACACTGAAGCTTTCTTT. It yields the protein CASTSRALNTEAFF.

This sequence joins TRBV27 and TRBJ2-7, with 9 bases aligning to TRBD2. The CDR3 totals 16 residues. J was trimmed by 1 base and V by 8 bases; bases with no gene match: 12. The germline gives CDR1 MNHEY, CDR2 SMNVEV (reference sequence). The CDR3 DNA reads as TGTGCCAGCCACTCCTTAGCGGGAGAAGATTCCTACGAGCAGTACTTC. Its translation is CASHSLAGEDSYEQYF.

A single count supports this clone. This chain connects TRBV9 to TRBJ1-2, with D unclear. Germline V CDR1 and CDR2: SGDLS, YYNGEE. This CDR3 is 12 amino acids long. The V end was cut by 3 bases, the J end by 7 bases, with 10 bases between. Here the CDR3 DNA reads TGTGCCAGCAGCGAGTGGGGTGCTGGCTACACCTTC. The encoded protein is CASSEWGAGYTF.

The CDR3 loop reads CASSVGKAGFQETQYF. Here the CDR3 DNA reads TGTGCCAGCAGCGTAGGGAAGGCGGGCTTTCAAGAGACCCAGTACTTC. The genes are TRBV9 and TRBJ2-5, with TRBD2 as a possible D gene (5 bases). Trimming took off 0 bases at V and 2 bases at J, with 14 bases between the two ends. The CDR3 spans 16 residues. CDR1 is SGDLS and CDR2 is YYNGEE in the germline V gene.

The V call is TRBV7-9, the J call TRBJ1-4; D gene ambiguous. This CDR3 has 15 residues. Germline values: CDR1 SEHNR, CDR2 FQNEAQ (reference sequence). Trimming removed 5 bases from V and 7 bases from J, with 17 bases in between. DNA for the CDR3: TGTGCCAGCAGCGAAATAATCTTCCAGGCTGAAAAACTGTTTTTT. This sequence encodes CASSEIIFQAEKLFF.

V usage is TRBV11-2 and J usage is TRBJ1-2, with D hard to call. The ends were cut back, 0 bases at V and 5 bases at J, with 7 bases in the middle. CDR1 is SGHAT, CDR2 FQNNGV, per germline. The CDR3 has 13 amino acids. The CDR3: CASSLDGMYGYTF. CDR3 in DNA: TGTGCCAGCAGCTTAGACGGGATGTATGGCTACACCTTC.

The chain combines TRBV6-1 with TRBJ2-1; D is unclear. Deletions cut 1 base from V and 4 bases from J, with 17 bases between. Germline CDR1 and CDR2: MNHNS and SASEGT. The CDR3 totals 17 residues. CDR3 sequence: CASSEGPPWHVYNEQFF. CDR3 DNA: TGTGCCAGCAGTGAAGGGCCCCCTTGGCACGTGTACAATGAGCAGTTCTTC.

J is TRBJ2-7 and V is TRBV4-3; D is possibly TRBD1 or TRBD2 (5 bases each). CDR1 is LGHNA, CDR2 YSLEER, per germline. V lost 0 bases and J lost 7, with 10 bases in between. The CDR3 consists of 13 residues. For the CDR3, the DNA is TGCGCCAGCAGCCAAGATCGAGGGGATGAGCAGTACTTC. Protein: CASSQDRGDEQYF.

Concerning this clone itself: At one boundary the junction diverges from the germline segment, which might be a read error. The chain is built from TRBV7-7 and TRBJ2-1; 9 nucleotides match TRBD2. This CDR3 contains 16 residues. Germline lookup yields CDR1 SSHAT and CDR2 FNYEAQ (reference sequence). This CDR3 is CASSLRLAGPYNEQFF. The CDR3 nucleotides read TGTGCTAGCAGCTTACGCCTAGCGGGGCCATACAATGAGCAGTTCTTC.

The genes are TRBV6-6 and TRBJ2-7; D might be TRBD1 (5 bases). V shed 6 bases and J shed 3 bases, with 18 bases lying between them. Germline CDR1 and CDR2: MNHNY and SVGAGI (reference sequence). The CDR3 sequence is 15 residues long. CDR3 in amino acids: CASSRLGQGFYEQYF. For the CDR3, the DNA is TGTGCCAGCAGCCGTCTCGGGCAGGGCTTCTACGAGCAGTACTTC.

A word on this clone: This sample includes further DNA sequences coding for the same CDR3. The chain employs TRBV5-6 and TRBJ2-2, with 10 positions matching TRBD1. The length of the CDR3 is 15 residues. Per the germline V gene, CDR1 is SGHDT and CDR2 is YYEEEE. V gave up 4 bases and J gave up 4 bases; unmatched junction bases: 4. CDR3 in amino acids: CASSLGQGGTGELFF. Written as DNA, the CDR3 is TGTGCCAGCAGCCTAGGACAGGGGGGCACCGGGGAGCTGTTTTTT.

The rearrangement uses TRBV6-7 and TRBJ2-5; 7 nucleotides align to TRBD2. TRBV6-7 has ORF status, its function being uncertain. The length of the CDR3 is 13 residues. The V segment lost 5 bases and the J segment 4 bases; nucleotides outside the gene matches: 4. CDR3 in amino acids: CASSHTGGETQYF. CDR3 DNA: TGTGCCAGCAGTCATACGGGGGGAGAGACCCAGTACTTC.

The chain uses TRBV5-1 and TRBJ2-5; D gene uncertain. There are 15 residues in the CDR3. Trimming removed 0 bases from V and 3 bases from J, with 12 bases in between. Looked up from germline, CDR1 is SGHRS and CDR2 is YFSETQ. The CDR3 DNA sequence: TGCGCCAGCAGCTTGGTTACTGGGTTAAAAGAGACCCAGTACTTC. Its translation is CASSLVTGLKETQYF.

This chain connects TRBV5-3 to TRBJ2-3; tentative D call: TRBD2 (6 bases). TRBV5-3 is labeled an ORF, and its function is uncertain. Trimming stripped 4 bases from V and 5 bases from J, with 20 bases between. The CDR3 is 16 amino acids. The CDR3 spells CARSPGSREAKDTQYF. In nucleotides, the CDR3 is TGTGCCAGAAGCCCGGGGTCGAGGGAGGCCAAAGATACGCAGTATTTT.

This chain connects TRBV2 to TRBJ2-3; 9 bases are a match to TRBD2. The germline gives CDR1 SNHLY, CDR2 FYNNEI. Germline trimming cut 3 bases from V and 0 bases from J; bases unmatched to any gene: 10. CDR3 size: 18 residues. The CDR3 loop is CASSERGLAGSSTDTQYF. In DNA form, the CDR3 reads TGTGCCAGCAGTGAGAGGGGGCTAGCGGGATCTAGCACAGATACGCAGTATTTT.

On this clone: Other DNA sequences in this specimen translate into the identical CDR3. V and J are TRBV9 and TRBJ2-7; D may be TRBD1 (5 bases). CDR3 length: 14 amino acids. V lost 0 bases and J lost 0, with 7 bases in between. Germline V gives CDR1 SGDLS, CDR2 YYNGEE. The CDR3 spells CASSVGDSSYEQYF. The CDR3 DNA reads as TGTGCCAGCAGCGTAGGCGACAGCTCCTACGAGCAGTACTTC. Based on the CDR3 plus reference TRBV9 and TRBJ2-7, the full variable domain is DSGVTQTPKHLITATGQRVTLRCSPRSGDLSVYWYQQSLDQGLQFLIQYYNGEERAKGNILERFSAQQFPDLHSELNLSSLELGDSALYFCASSVGDSSYEQYFGPGTRLTVT.

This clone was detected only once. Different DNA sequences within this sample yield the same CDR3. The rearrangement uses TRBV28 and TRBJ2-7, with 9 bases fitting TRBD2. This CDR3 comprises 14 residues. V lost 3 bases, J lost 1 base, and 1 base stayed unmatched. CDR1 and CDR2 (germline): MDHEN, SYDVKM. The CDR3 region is CASSLRGGSYEQYF. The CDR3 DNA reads TGTGCCAGCAGTTTGCGGGGGGGGTCCTACGAGCAGTACTTC.

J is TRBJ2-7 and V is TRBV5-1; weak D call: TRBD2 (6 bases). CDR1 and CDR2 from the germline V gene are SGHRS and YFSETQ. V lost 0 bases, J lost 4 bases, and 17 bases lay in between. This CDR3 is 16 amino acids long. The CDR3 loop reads CASSLEAAGGGYEQYF. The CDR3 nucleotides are TGCGCCAGCAGCTTGGAAGCGGCGGGTGGAGGGTACGAGCAGTACTTC.

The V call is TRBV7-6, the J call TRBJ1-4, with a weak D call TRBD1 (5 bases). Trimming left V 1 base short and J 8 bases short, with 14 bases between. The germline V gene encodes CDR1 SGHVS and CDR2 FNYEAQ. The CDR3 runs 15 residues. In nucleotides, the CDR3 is TGTGCCAGCAGCTTAGATGGGAGCAGGGAGGAAAAACTGTTTTTT. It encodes CASSLDGSREEKLFF.

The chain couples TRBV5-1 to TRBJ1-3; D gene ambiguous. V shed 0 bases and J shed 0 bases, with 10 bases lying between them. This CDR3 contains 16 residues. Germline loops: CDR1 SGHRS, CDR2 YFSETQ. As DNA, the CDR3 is TGCGCCAGCAGCTTGGAACAGCCCTACTCTGGAAACACCATATATTTT. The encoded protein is CASSLEQPYSGNTIYF. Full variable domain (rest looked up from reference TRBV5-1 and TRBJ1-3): KAGVTQTPRYLIKTRGQQVTLSCSPISGHRSVSWYQQTPGQGLQFLFEYFSETQRNKGNFPGRFSGRQFSNSRSEMNVSTLELGDSALYLCASSLEQPYSGNTIYFGEGSWLTVV.

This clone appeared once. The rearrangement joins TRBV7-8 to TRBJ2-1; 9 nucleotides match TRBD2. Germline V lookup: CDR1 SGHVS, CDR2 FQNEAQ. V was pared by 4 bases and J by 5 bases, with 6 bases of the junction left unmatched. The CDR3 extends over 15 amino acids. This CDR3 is CASSSLAGMNNEQFF. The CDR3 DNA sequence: TGTGCCAGCAGCTCCCTAGCGGGGATGAACAATGAGCAGTTCTTC.